This T cell receptor beta chain derives from a study of T cell repertoires in cytomegalovirus infection (dated by TCRdb to between 2017 and 2020). As for the study more broadly: Recently identified HLA-C-restricted CMV epitopes, whose presentation resists viral immunomodulation, were targeted by peptide stimulations together with well-studied HLA-B-restricted epitopes. The HLA type of each donor mattered for the analysis, because public TCR beta signatures pointed to carriage of CMV infection along with the matching HLA type. Study-level results and caveats: Carriers of CMV infection plus the relevant HLA type were discriminated by the cumulative frequency of public TCR beta family members in the study cohort and in an independent roughly 320-donor cohort. In the ex vivo response, HLA-C-restricted CMV-specific TCR beta clonotypes were dominant, and in two of eight donors the single most frequent clonotype came from this HLA-C-restricted group.

The instrument was an Illumina HiSeq 1500. Using fastp trimming at Q25 and MiXCR clonotype assembly, TCRdb reanalyzed the public sequencing data and kept in-frame beta chains. Rows are unified per CDR3 protein, each entry keeping the most common DNA and genes. The sample table shows roughly 920,000 distinct CDR3 sequences, and approximately 31% are seen once. Roughly 13% of the sample is held by the ten biggest clonotypes. The treatment or condition label, read with the paper, signifies: in vitro stimulation with specific CMV peptide epitopes to enrich CMV-specific T cells. The CDR3 runs 16 amino acids, cysteine and phenylalanine included. CDR3 DNA only is kept here, 48 bases in frame from base 1. The junction shows trimming of 5 bases on V and 1 base on J, and the gene matches do not reach 7 bases of it. The germline V gene sets CDR1 to MNHEY and CDR2 to SVGAGI. Many counts were recorded for this clonotype. This receptor's antigen is unknown. One base away there is no much larger clone; base qualities are not given.

The source material was cultured CD8+ T cells from PBMCs, sampled from culture after CMV antigen stimulation. The rearrangement joined TRBV6-5 to TRBJ1-1; TRBD1 agrees with 10 junctional bases. This clonotype originated in a human donor in good health (CMV status not recorded). Some clones in this sample may be carry-over from other donors' samples. The DNA sequence is as follows: TGTGCCAGCAGTACCCGGGACAGGGGATGGAACACTGAAGCTTTCTTT. Its protein reads: CASSTRDRGWNTEAFF.